This T cell receptor beta chain was captured in a study of blood T cell repertoires in COVID-19. Study at large: In each case, the material was cDNA or gDNA derived from T cells, B-cell-depleted T cells, or PBMCs.

Between the trimmed V and J ends, which lost 7 bases and 2 bases, there was a span of 12 bases. CDR3 length equals 13 residues. Germline CDR1 is ENHRY and CDR2 is SYGVKD. Patients in Seattle were enrolled during active infection, then followed longitudinally. Data came from immunoSEQ multiplex PCR; TCRdb stores just in-frame clones and leaves some out. The table shows approximately 110,000 clones, with roughly 85% occurring only once. The sample was peripheral blood. The chain is built from TRBV10-3 and TRBJ2-7; D gene unclear. The source of this sequence is a woman of 80 years or more with COVID-19, enrolled during active disease. The CDR3 loop reads CAIISGSTYEQYF. CDR3 nucleotides: TGTGCCATCATTTCCGGGTCCACCTACGAGCAGTACTTC.